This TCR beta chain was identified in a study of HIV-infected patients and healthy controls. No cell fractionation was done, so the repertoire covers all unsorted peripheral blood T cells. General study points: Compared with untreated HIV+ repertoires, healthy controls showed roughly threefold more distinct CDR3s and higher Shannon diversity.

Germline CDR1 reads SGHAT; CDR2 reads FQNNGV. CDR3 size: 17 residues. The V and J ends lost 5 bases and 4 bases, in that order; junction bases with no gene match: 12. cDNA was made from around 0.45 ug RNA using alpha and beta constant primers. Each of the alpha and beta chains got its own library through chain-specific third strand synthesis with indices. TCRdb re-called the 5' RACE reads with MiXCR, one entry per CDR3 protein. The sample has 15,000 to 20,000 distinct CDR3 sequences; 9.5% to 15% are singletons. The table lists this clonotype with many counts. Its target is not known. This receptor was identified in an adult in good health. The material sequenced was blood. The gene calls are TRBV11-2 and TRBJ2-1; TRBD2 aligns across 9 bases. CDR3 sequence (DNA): TGTGCCAGCAGCAACCCCCCAGCGGGGGGCTCGTACAATGAGCAGTTCTTC. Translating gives CASSNPPAGGSYNEQFF.